The 32 T cell receptor beta chains below all came from one sample that was sequenced in a study of T cells in Graves' hyperthyroidism and ophthalmopathy. The TCR beta CDR3 regions underwent amplification using RNA transcripts as the source. A set of HTBI primers served as the primers for a first-round RT-PCR of the TCR CDR3. TCRdb reanalysed the multiplex PCR reads using MiXCR and keeps one entry per CDR3 protein. The profile covers hundreds of thousands of distinct CDR3 sequences, with about 15% appearing a single time and roughly 13% taken by the ten largest. Sequencing input: blood. The receptors originated from a man aged 18 to 30 with Graves' ophthalmopathy.

The V gene is TRBV6-1, the J gene TRBJ1-2, with TRBD1 matching 7 bases. CDR3 length: 15 amino acids. V dropped 8 bases and J dropped 7; count of bases not matched to a gene: 16. Germline values: CDR1 MNHNS, CDR2 SASEGT. The CDR3 loop is CASSSSWTGGFGYTF. In DNA, the CDR3 is TGTGCCAGCTCCTCCAGCTGGACAGGCGGTTTTGGCTACACCTTC.

This clonotype was seen repeatedly, ten times or more. The chain is built from TRBV4-1 and TRBJ1-2; D is ambiguous. This CDR3 region has 16 residues. Trimming pared 0 bases from V and 5 bases from J, leaving 16 bases between. Germline CDR1 is MGHRA and CDR2 is YSYEKL. CDR3 sequence reads: CASSQETAEYLYGYTF. The CDR3 nucleotides read TGCGCCAGCAGCCAAGAGACGGCCGAATACTTATATGGCTACACCTTC.

This clonotype was counted a few times. The chain employs TRBV19 and TRBJ2-1, with D uncertain. Germline CDR1 is LNHDA and CDR2 is SQIVND (reference sequence). Trimming took 6 bases from V and 0 from J, leaving 12 bases between them. The CDR3 length is 15 residues. In DNA, the CDR3 is TGTGCCAGTAGCCAACATACCGGCTCCTACAATGAGCAGTTCTTC. Amino acids: CASSQHTGSYNEQFF.

The genes are TRBV19 and TRBJ1-1; the D is unclear. Germline CDR1 and CDR2: LNHDA and SQIVND (reference sequence). The V and J ends lost 6 bases and 6 bases respectively, with 17 bases between them. The CDR3 has 14 residues. The CDR3 loop is CASSPGWEHAEAFF. The CDR3 DNA sequence: TGTGCCAGTAGCCCCGGATGGGAGCACGCTGAAGCTTTCTTT.

This clonotype has at least ten counts. V and J are TRBV6-1 and TRBJ2-7; 7 positions match TRBD1. The germline V gene has CDR1 MNHNS and CDR2 SASEGT. The CDR3 loop spans 14 amino acids. The junction had 6 bases not matched to a gene; V was cut back by 5 bases and J by 2 bases. CDR3 residues: CASSIRDRAYEQYF. DNA of the CDR3: TGTGCCAGCAGTATACGGGACAGAGCCTACGAGCAGTACTTC.

V is TRBV19 and J is TRBJ2-7, with 8 bases matching TRBD1. V lost 8 bases to trimming and J lost 5 bases; unmatched junction nucleotides: 2. Germline values: CDR1 LNHDA, CDR2 SQIVND (reference sequence). This CDR3 spans 11 amino acids. The CDR3 protein is CASGQGHEQYF. In nucleotides, the CDR3 is TGTGCCAGTGGACAGGGCCACGAGCAGTACTTC.

This clonotype was counted only a few times. A much larger clone is a single base away; this may be a read error. The rearrangement uses TRBV5-1 and TRBJ2-1, with TRBD2 identical over 9 bases. The CDR3 spans 15 residues. Germline CDR1 reads SGHRS; CDR2 reads YFSETQ. The CDR3 here is CASSLGSGGYDEQFF. DNA of the CDR3: TGCGCCAGCAGCTTGGGTAGCGGGGGCTACGATGAGCAGTTCTTC.

This clonotype turned up a few times. The chain couples TRBV10-3 to TRBJ1-1; TRBD1 might be the D (5 bases). The CDR3 length is 13 residues. Between the trimmed V and J ends, which lost 10 bases and 7 bases, there was a span of 19 bases. Germline V gene sequence: CDR1 ENHRY, CDR2 SYGVKD. This CDR3 reads CATNSRGEGEAFF. CDR3 nucleotides: TGTGCCACAAACTCCCGGGGGGAGGGTGAAGCTTTCTTT.

This clonotype came up a few times. The chain is built from TRBV28 and TRBJ1-3; D is ambiguous. The germline V gene has CDR1 MDHEN and CDR2 SYDVKM. Deletions cut 7 bases from V and 2 bases from J, with 12 bases between. CDR3 size: 14 residues. The CDR3 DNA sequence: TGTGCCAGCACCCCCCCCGCGACTGGAAACACCATATATTTT. Protein sequence: CASTPPATGNTIYF.

There are many counts of this clonotype. This sequence joins TRBV7-9 and TRBJ1-5; unclear D gene. Deletions cut 8 bases from V and 3 bases from J, with 11 bases between. From germline, CDR1 is SEHNR and CDR2 FQNEAQ (reference sequence). The CDR3 extends over 13 amino acids. CDR3 sequence (DNA): TGTGCCAGCGGAGATGGATACAATCAGCCCCAGCATTTT. Residues: CASGDGYNQPQHF.

This clonotype has ten or more counts. The chain combines TRBV6-1 with TRBJ1-1, with 8 bases lining up with TRBD1. The CDR3 has 14 amino acids. Trimming at V came to 6 bases and at J to 3 bases, leaving 6 bases not matched to a gene. Germline loops: CDR1 MNHNS, CDR2 SASEGT. In DNA form, the CDR3 reads TGTGCCAGCAGACGACAGGGGTGGGACACTGAAGCTTTCTTT. Translation: CASRRQGWDTEAFF.

The chain couples TRBV19 to TRBJ1-1; TRBD1 matches at 8 bases. The germline CDR1 and CDR2 sequences are LNHDA and SQIVND (reference sequence). V gave up 9 bases and J gave up 1 base; unmatched junction bases: 10. This CDR3 is 15 amino acids long. For the CDR3, the DNA is TGTGCCAGCAGCCTCGGACAGGGAGAGAACACTGAAGCTTTCTTT. Translated, it gives CASSLGQGENTEAFF.

This clonotype was seen at least ten times. The chain couples TRBV19 to TRBJ1-2, with D maybe TRBD1 (5 bases). The germline gives CDR1 LNHDA, CDR2 SQIVND (reference sequence). Between the trimmed V and J ends, which lost 5 bases and 0 bases, there was a span of 10 bases. This CDR3 is 14 amino acids long. Here the CDR3 DNA reads TGTGCCAGTAGTTTACAGGATGCTAACTATGGCTACACCTTC. As protein: CASSLQDANYGYTF.

At least ten counts were recorded for this clonotype. V and J are TRBV14 and TRBJ1-1; D is undetermined. Germline CDR1 SGHDN, CDR2 FVKESK. Trimming removed 0 bases from V and 6 bases from J, with 20 bases in between. The CDR3 consists of 17 residues. The CDR3: CASSQDRRRVHFPEAFF. The CDR3 DNA is TGTGCCAGCAGCCAAGACCGGAGAAGGGTTCATTTCCCTGAAGCTTTCTTT.

This clonotype was detected many times. The gene calls are TRBV5-1 and TRBJ1-1, with D hard to call. The CDR3 loop spans 14 amino acids. CDR1 and CDR2 from the germline V gene are SGHRS and YFSETQ. The germline V and J ends were trimmed by 1 base and 4 bases, with 11 bases remaining between them. CDR3: CASSLLGVSTEAFF. CDR3 nucleotide sequence: TGCGCCAGCAGCTTGTTGGGCGTAAGCACTGAAGCTTTCTTT.

This clonotype has ten or more counts. The chain has TRBV18 and TRBJ1-2, with D unresolved. This CDR3 is 13 amino acids long. Germline V gene data show CDR1 as KGHSH and CDR2 as LQKENI. V was clipped by 6 bases and J by 8 bases, with 16 bases between them. The CDR3 reads CASSLTPGEGYTF. In DNA, the CDR3 is TGTGCCAGCTCCCTCACCCCTGGGGAAGGCTACACCTTC.

Many counts were recorded for this clonotype. CDR3 amino acids: CASSLMEHTEAFF. The CDR3 DNA is TGCGCCAGCAGCTTGATGGAGCACACTGAAGCTTTCTTT. The V gene is TRBV5-1, the J gene TRBJ1-1; D is ambiguous. The CDR3 is 13 amino acids. Trimming removed 1 base from V and 3 bases from J, with 7 bases in between. The germline V gene encodes CDR1 SGHRS and CDR2 YFSETQ.

At least ten counts were recorded for this clonotype. DNA of the CDR3: TGTGCCAGCAGCCCACGACAGGGCTACAATGAGCAGTTCTTC. Protein product: CASSPRQGYNEQFF. V is TRBV11-2 and J is TRBJ2-1, with 7 bases identical to TRBD1. The CDR3 covers 14 residues. Germline V gene data show CDR1 as SGHAT and CDR2 as FQNNGV. V gave up 5 bases and J gave up 3 bases; unmatched junction bases: 4.

The rearrangement uses TRBV12-3 or TRBV12-4 and TRBJ2-1; D perhaps matches TRBD2 (6 bases). The V gene lost 0 bases and the J gene lost 9 bases, with 15 bases spanning the gap. The CDR3 is 15 residues long. CDR3 nucleotide sequence: TGTGCCAGCAGTTTAGCCGGGACGGGAGCGGCTGAGCAGTTCTTC. Translation gives CASSLAGTGAAEQFF.

The table lists this clonotype with many counts. For the CDR3, the DNA is TGTGCCATCAGTGTGGGGGCTAGAGAGCAGTACTTC. It encodes CAISVGAREQYF. This rearrangement joins TRBV10-3 to TRBJ2-7, with D perhaps matching TRBD1 (6 bases). Trimming took off 4 bases at V and 7 bases at J, with 11 bases between the two ends. Germline CDR1 and CDR2: ENHRY and SYGVKD. The CDR3 covers 12 residues.

This clonotype has ten or more counts. The chain links TRBV20-1 to TRBJ1-4; D not certain. The V and J ends lost 6 bases and 12 bases respectively, with 14 bases between them. This CDR3 region has 11 residues. The germline gives CDR1 DFQATT, CDR2 SNEGSKA (reference sequence). For the CDR3, the DNA is TGCAGTGCCGAGGGAGCGAGGGAACTGTTTTTT. This translates into CSAEGARELFF.

This clonotype was counted many times. The rearrangement uses TRBV6-1 and TRBJ2-1, with TRBD2 matching over 13 bases. The CDR3 contains 16 residues. Germline CDR1 and CDR2: MNHNS and SASEGT. The V gene end was trimmed by 6 bases and the J gene end by 9 bases; junction bases not matched to a gene: 11. The CDR3 region has the DNA TGTGCCAGCAGCATCACTAGCGGGAGGGCCGACACTGAGCAGTTCTTC. Its protein is CASSITSGRADTEQFF.

V is TRBV6-1 and J is TRBJ2-7; 8 nucleotides agree with TRBD2. There are 10 residues in the CDR3. From germline, CDR1 is MNHNS and CDR2 SASEGT. The CDR3 region has the DNA TGTGAAAGTCGGGGGGGCGAGCAGTACTTC. Translated, it gives CESRGGEQYF.

This clonotype was detected only a few times. The chain combines TRBV27 with TRBJ2-5; 9 bases agree with TRBD2. Germline values: CDR1 MNHEY, CDR2 SMNVEV (reference sequence). V was clipped by 4 bases and J by 10 bases; unmatched bases: 7. This CDR3 spans 13 amino acids. The CDR3 DNA reads as TGTGCCAGCAGTTATAATAGCGGGAGCTTCCAGTACTTC. It is translated as CASSYNSGSFQYF.

Judged by abundance, this clonotype is large (0.1 to 1%). The chain joins TRBV7-9 to TRBJ1-3, with no clear D. The V gene's germline CDR1 is SEHNR and CDR2 FQNEAQ (reference sequence). The V end lost 5 bases, the J end lost 0 bases, and 14 bases lay between the germline ends. The CDR3 is 16 amino acids. DNA for the CDR3: TGTGCCAGCAGCCAAACACAGAAATTCTCTGGAAACACCATATATTTT. Encoded protein: CASSQTQKFSGNTIYF.

This chain joins TRBV7-9 and TRBJ1-6; no reliable D call. CDR1 and CDR2 (germline): SEHNR, FQNEAQ (reference sequence). The CDR3 spans 11 residues. Between the trimmed V and J ends, which lost 5 bases and 6 bases, there was a span of 2 bases. CDR3 residues: CASSPNSPLHF. As DNA, the CDR3 is TGTGCCAGCAGCCCTAATTCACCCCTCCACTTT.

This clonotype has ten or more counts. The V and J genes are TRBV2 and TRBJ1-3; D uncertain. In germline, CDR1 is SNHLY, CDR2 FYNNEI. The length of the CDR3 is 16 residues. V lost 5 bases and J 2 bases, leaving 16 bases between the germline ends. The CDR3 protein is CASSLDPRGAGNTIYF. CDR3 in DNA: TGTGCCAGCAGTCTGGACCCCCGGGGAGCTGGAAACACCATATATTTT.

The chain combines TRBV5-5 with TRBJ2-5; D not certain. Trimming removed 1 base from V and 5 bases from J, with 12 bases in between. The germline CDR1 and CDR2 sequences are SGHKS and YYEKEE (reference sequence). The CDR3 has 14 amino acids. The CDR3 spells CASSLYSRSETQYF. Here the CDR3 DNA reads TGTGCCAGCAGCTTGTATAGCAGGAGCGAGACCCAGTACTTC.

This clonotype was seen many times. This chain joins TRBV6-1 and TRBJ2-7; 7 bases line up with TRBD2. Unmatched junction bases numbered 3, after V lost 7 bases and J lost 0 bases. This CDR3 comprises 13 residues. Germline lookup yields CDR1 MNHNS and CDR2 SASEGT. This CDR3 reads CASIGGSSYEQYF. DNA for the CDR3: TGTGCCAGCATCGGGGGGAGCTCCTACGAGCAGTACTTC.

There are a few counts of this clonotype. V usage is TRBV12-3 or TRBV12-4 and J usage is TRBJ2-1; 10 bases line up with TRBD2. The CDR3 covers 17 residues. J was trimmed by 5 bases and V by 6 bases; bases with no gene match: 13. Written as DNA, the CDR3 is TGTGCCAGCAGCGAAATCATGGCTAGCGGGGGAAACAATGAGCAGTTCTTC. Amino acids: CASSEIMASGGNNEQFF.

V and J are TRBV12-3 or TRBV12-4 and TRBJ2-7; no clear D gene. The CDR3 is 13 residues long. Trimming cost V 3 bases and J 4 bases, with 10 bases left between them. The DNA for the CDR3 is TGTGCCAGCAGTTTCTCCATGGGGTACGAGCAGTACTTC. This gives the protein CASSFSMGYEQYF.

This clonotype was detected ten times or more. The chain links TRBV7-9 to TRBJ2-7; 7 nucleotides line up with TRBD2. This CDR3 comprises 12 residues. The trim removed 5 bases at V and 4 bases at J, leaving 2 bases unmatched. Germline V gene lookup returns CDR1 SEHNR and CDR2 FQNEAQ (reference sequence). CDR3 in amino acids: CASSGREYEQYF. The DNA for the CDR3 is TGTGCCAGCAGCGGGAGGGAATACGAGCAGTACTTC.